This T cell receptor beta chain was identified in a study of T-cell reconstitution after alpha-beta-depleted transplantation in children. Findings and limits, study-wide: After transplant, high TCRbeta diversity at day 60 in some patients arose from surviving recipient T cells and thymic progenitors. About two months after transplant, alpha-beta T cells reportedly came from several hundred expanded graft clones. Fresh T-cell production supplied most of the T-cell counts and diversity seen one year after transplant.

Trimming stripped 2 bases from V and 9 bases from J, with 13 bases between. This CDR3 has 13 residues. Unique molecular identifiers were incorporated during preparation of the TCRbeta library. TCRdb re-derived calls from the PCR reads in MiXCR, one entry per CDR3 protein. The sample includes 500,000 to 650,000 distinct CDR3 sequences, 13% of them seen just once. With regard to this clonotype: Antigen unknown.

The sequencing used PBMCs, mostly from graft donor cells, collected 360 days after TCRalphabeta/CD19-depleted stem cell transplant. The clonotype originates from a male patient between 10 and 17 years old who had a stem cell transplant for acute myeloid leukemia, so the T cells may come from the graft donor. The genes are TRBV12-3 or TRBV12-4 and TRBJ2-5; D unresolved. In nucleotides, the CDR3 is TGTGCCAGCAGTTTAATCTCCCCCAAACCCCAGTACTTC. Translating it yields CASSLISPKPQYF.